The source of this T cell receptor (beta chain) is a study of blood T cell repertoires in COVID-19. For the study at large: Researchers got acute and convalescent COVID-19 samples from the United States, Italy and Spain. Nucleic acid was either cDNA or gDNA, and it came from T cells, B-cell-depleted T cells, or PBMCs.

This CDR3 region has 17 residues. The V segment lost 1 base and the J segment 0 bases; nucleotides outside the gene matches: 8. Germline loops: CDR1 SGHVS, CDR2 FQNEAQ. Per the authors' pipeline: From reference gene primer amplification, estimates of nucleated cell counts were derived. TCRdb's copy holds only in-frame clones and misses some; the assay was immunoSEQ multiplex PCR. V, J and clone size reflect that table, while D and trimming were determined from the DNA. The table has more than 85,000 clones, around 80% seen once; the top ten hold about 4.5%. The TCR sequence derives from a human donor in a cohort sampled during active or convalescent COVID-19. The gene calls are TRBV7-8 and TRBJ1-2; 7 bases match TRBD1. Material: peripheral blood. The CDR3 DNA reads TGTGCCAGCAGCTTAGGATGGACAGGCGGCCCTAACTATGGCTACACCTTC. It translates to CASSLGWTGGPNYGYTF.